A selection of T cell receptor beta chains follows, all from one sample in a study of CD8 T cells in Susac syndrome. TCRdb called the immunoSEQ multiplex PCR reads again in MiXCR, with one record for every CDR3 protein. The table lists some 150,000 distinct CDR3 sequences, 94% of them singletons, with under 0.095% in the top ten. Sequencing was carried out using CD4+ T cells from PBMCs. These receptors were taken from a human donor in good health. CDR3s include the opening cysteine and the closing phenylalanine or tryptophan. The order of the fields is CDR3 protein, V gene, J gene.

CDR3: CASSAFKNSLYNEQFF
V: TRBV9
J: TRBJ2-1

CDR3: CASSRTGIPDTQYF
V: TRBV3-1
J: TRBJ2-3

CDR3: CASSGSYAKPQLFNEKLFF
V: TRBV7-9
J: TRBJ1-4

CDR3: CATGTSAYEQYF
V: TRBV28
J: TRBJ2-7

CDR3: CASSRALLRLAGVGDTQYF
V: TRBV6-1
J: TRBJ2-3

CDR3: CASSRPPGPAEAFF
V: TRBV6-2/TRBV6-3
J: TRBJ1-1

CDR3: CSARTMSMNTEAFF
V: TRBV20-1
J: TRBJ1-1

CDR3: CSARPTSGTYNEQFF
V: TRBV20-1
J: TRBJ2-1

CDR3: CSVGVLDTLLFF
V: TRBV29-1
J: TRBJ2-1

CDR3: CASRFRDSGSQETQYF
V: TRBV5-1
J: TRBJ2-5